Many counts were recorded for the clone carrying this T cell receptor (beta chain). As yet, its antigen is unknown. The method for making cDNA was 5'RACE, and it used 10-nucleotide random UMIs. Per sequencing run, 15-18 subjects together gave over 170 million TCR-beta sequences. TCRdb processed the 5' RACE reads anew with MiXCR; each CDR3 protein has one entry. The sample records about 53,000 distinct CDR3 sequences, more than 8.5% being singletons. Noted time point: longitudinal time-point 1 (baseline). 2 million unsorted PBMCs were stored in RNAlater at -80 °C before RNA extraction. Deletions cut 6 bases from V and 1 base from J, with 18 bases between. Germline assignment: CDR1 MNHEY and CDR2 SVGAGI. The CDR3 spans 16 residues. These data belong to a study of neurological immune-mediated disorders. Findings of the study overall: The level of TCR clonal expansion was highest in patients with HTLV-1-associated myelopathy and lowest in multiple sclerosis, where it fell below the level seen in healthy controls.

Sample: PBMCs. This chain connects TRBV6-5 to TRBJ1-1; D possibly corresponds to TRBD1 (5 bases). The TCR was taken from a woman in her thirties or forties in good health. The CDR3 reads CASSWGRAKGNTEAFF. The CDR3, as DNA: TGTGCCAGCAGCTGGGGACGGGCCAAAGGGAACACTGAAGCTTTCTTT.